A single sample is the source of the 20 T cell receptor beta chains below, sequenced in a study of OX40 agonist ivuxolimab in advanced cancers. The method was immunoSEQ multiplex PCR; TCRdb's version includes in-frame clones alone and lacks a portion of them. The sample lists approximately 3,400 clones, over 80% seen once, with 28% in the top ten. Sequencing was performed on CD4+ or CD8+ T cells sorted from blood, taken in a trial of the OX40 agonist ivuxolimab. The receptor set was obtained from an adult with an advanced solid tumor such as melanoma, head and neck, liver or kidney cancer.

The gene calls are TRBV9 and TRBJ2-2; possible D gene TRBD1, 5 bases. From germline, CDR1 is SGDLS and CDR2 YYNGEE. The V end lost 3 bases, the J end lost 0 bases, and 12 bases lay between the germline ends. The CDR3 sequence is 16 residues long. The CDR3 nucleotides are TGTGCCAGCAGCGGACAGCCCCCCGCGAACACCGGGGAGCTGTTTTTT. It translates to CASSGQPPANTGELFF.

The V and J genes are TRBV10-3 and TRBJ1-5, with D perhaps TRBD1 (5 bases). The ends were cut back, 0 bases at V and 10 bases at J, with 10 bases in the middle. Germline CDR1 ENHRY, CDR2 SYGVKD. This CDR3 comprises 13 residues. For the CDR3, the DNA is TGTGCCATCAGTGAGTCGCTAAGGGGTCCCCAGCATTTT. Protein: CAISESLRGPQHF.

This clone was observed once. J is TRBJ2-5 and V is TRBV7-9, with D tentatively TRBD2 (6 bases). Germline V gene data show CDR1 as SEHNR and CDR2 as FQNEAQ (reference sequence). This CDR3 is built from 16 residues. Trimming cost V 8 bases and J 5 bases, with 24 bases left between them. The CDR3 nucleotides read TGTGCCAGCGCTGATGCTACTGGATCAGGGAGGGAGACCCAGTACTTC. Protein product: CASADATGSGRETQYF. Full variable domain (outside the CDR3, taken from reference TRBV7-9 and TRBJ2-5): DTGVSQNPRHKITKRGQNVTFRCDPISEHNRLYWYRQTLGQGPEFLTYFQNEAQLEKSRLLSDRFSAERPKGSFSTLEIQRTEQGDSAMYLCASADATGSGRETQYFGPGTRLLVL.

The CDR3 DNA reads TGCGCCAGCAGCCCGAGTGCCGGGGAGCTGTTTTTT. This translates into CASSPSAGELFF. J is TRBJ2-2 and V is TRBV5-1; no reliable D call. This CDR3 contains 12 residues. Trimming stripped 4 bases from V and 6 bases from J, with 7 bases between. CDR1 SGHRS and CDR2 YFSETQ come from the germline V gene.

The genes are TRBV5-1 and TRBJ2-3; 12 positions agree with TRBD2. The CDR3 contains 16 residues. Losses at the gene ends were 0 bases for V and 4 bases for J; bases not matched to a gene: 3. Germline V gene lookup returns CDR1 SGHRS and CDR2 YFSETQ. The CDR3 DNA reads TGCGCCAGCAGCTTGGAGCTAGCGGGAGGGCCAGATACGCAGTATTTT. This encodes CASSLELAGGPDTQYF.

The genes are TRBV7-9 and TRBJ2-7; weak D call: TRBD1 (5 bases). CDR1 and CDR2 from the germline V gene are SEHNR and FQNEAQ (reference sequence). Between the trimmed V and J ends, which lost 5 bases and 6 bases, there was a span of 17 bases. This CDR3 is 14 amino acids long. CDR3 region: CASSPPPKGAEQYF. The DNA for the CDR3 is TGTGCCAGCAGCCCTCCCCCCAAAGGGGCCGAGCAGTACTTC.

This clone occurred once. The chain combines TRBV13 with TRBJ2-7; maybe TRBD1 (6 bases). CDR1 and CDR2 from the germline V gene are PRHDT and FYEKMQ (reference sequence). The CDR3 is 15 amino acids. Trimming left V 1 base short and J 1 base short, with 11 bases between. The CDR3 reads CASSLAMGQSYEQYF. CDR3 nucleotides: TGTGCCAGCAGCTTAGCCATGGGACAATCCTACGAGCAGTACTTC.

On this clone itself: The sample carries other DNA sequences with the same CDR3. This rearrangement joins TRBV25-1 to TRBJ1-3, with D unclear. The CDR3 is 12 amino acids. The germline V gene encodes CDR1 MGHDK and CDR2 SYGVNS. Trimming left V 5 bases short and J 0 bases short, with 2 bases between. This chain's CDR3 is CASSPSGNTIYF. The CDR3 DNA reads TGTGCCAGCAGTCCCTCTGGAAACACCATATATTTT. The whole variable domain, filled in from reference TRBV25-1 and TRBJ1-3, reads EADIYQTPRYLVIGTGKKITLECSQTMGHDKMYWYQQDPGMELHLIHYSYGVNSTEKGDLSSESTVSRIRTEHFPLTLESARPSHTSQYLCASSPSGNTIYFGEGSWLTVV.

This clone has a handful of counts. This chain's CDR3 is CATQDGNNEQFF. CDR3 in DNA: TGTGCCACCCAGGACGGGAACAATGAGCAGTTCTTC. The chain combines TRBV10-3 with TRBJ2-1; D may be TRBD2 (5 bases). The germline V gene has CDR1 ENHRY and CDR2 SYGVKD. The ends were cut back, 10 bases at V and 5 bases at J, with 12 bases in the middle. The length of the CDR3 is 12 residues.

J is TRBJ2-1 and V is TRBV27; 10 bases match TRBD2. CDR3 length equals 17 residues. V shed 5 bases and J 4 bases; nucleotides not matched to a gene: 11. CDR1 and CDR2 from the germline V gene are MNHEY and SMNVEV (reference sequence). As DNA, the CDR3 is TGTGCCAGCAGTCCTCGGGGTAGCGGGAGGAATTACAATGAGCAGTTCTTC. The encoded protein is CASSPRGSGRNYNEQFF.

This rearrangement joins TRBV18 to TRBJ2-6; the match to TRBD1 covers 7 bases. The CDR3 runs 15 residues. Germline CDR1 is KGHSH and CDR2 is LQKENI. Trimming cost V 3 bases and J 2 bases; bases outside gene matches: 1. The DNA of the CDR3 is TGTGCCAGCTCACCGGACAGGACTGGGGCCAACGTCCTGACTTTC. Translation: CASSPDRTGANVLTF.

This rearrangement joins TRBV7-9 to TRBJ2-3, with D uncertain. Trimming took off 2 bases at V and 5 bases at J, with 5 bases between the two ends. This CDR3 has 12 amino acids. Germline V CDR1 and CDR2: SEHNR, FQNEAQ (reference sequence). The CDR3 reads CASSLSVDTQYF. The CDR3 DNA is TGTGCCAGCAGCTTATCGGTAGATACGCAGTATTTT.

This clone is large by share. The chain combines TRBV13 with TRBJ1-1, with D perhaps TRBD1 (6 bases). Per the germline V gene, CDR1 is PRHDT and CDR2 is FYEKMQ (reference sequence). V shed 6 bases and J shed 8 bases, with 16 bases lying between them. The CDR3 has 13 residues. In nucleotides, the CDR3 is TGTGCCAGCAGTACGATACACAGGGCCGAAGCTTTCTTT. Protein: CASSTIHRAEAFF.

The chain is built from TRBV6-1 and TRBJ2-7; D tentatively fits TRBD1 or TRBD2 (5 bases each). The CDR3 runs to 14 residues. Per germline, CDR1 MNHNS and CDR2 SASEGT. The V gene lost 3 bases and the J gene lost 1 base, with 10 bases spanning the gap. CDR3 sequence reads: CASSDRDGSYEQYF. CDR3 DNA sequence: TGTGCCAGCAGTGATAGGGACGGTTCCTACGAGCAGTACTTC.

The chain recombines TRBV7-8 with TRBJ1-5, with TRBD1 matching over 8 bases. With V trimmed by 1 base and J by 4 bases, 3 bases remained unmatched. Germline V lookup: CDR1 SGHVS, CDR2 FQNEAQ. The CDR3 has 15 amino acids. In nucleotides, the CDR3 is TGTGCCAGCAGCTTAGTAAGGGACAGGAATCAGCCCCAGCATTTT. Protein: CASSLVRDRNQPQHF.

The rearrangement uses TRBV7-3 and TRBJ2-6; D uncertain. The CDR3 length is 14 residues. CDR1 is SGHTA, CDR2 FQGTGA, per germline. V lost 2 bases and J 5 bases, leaving 7 bases between the germline ends. This CDR3 reads CASSLQSRANVLTF. The CDR3 region has the DNA TGTGCCAGCAGCTTACAAAGTCGGGCCAACGTCCTGACTTTC.

V and J are TRBV5-6 and TRBJ2-7; D gene uncertain. Per the germline V gene, CDR1 is SGHDT and CDR2 is YYEEEE. The CDR3 is made up of 12 amino acids. V shed 0 bases and J shed 4 bases, with 5 bases lying between them. Here the CDR3 reads CASSLGGYEQYF. The DNA for the CDR3 is TGTGCCAGCAGCTTGGGGGGTTACGAGCAGTACTTC. The entire variable domain, with the rest obtained from reference TRBV5-6 and TRBJ2-7, is as follows: DAGVTQSPTHLIKTRGQQVTLRCSPKSGHDTVSWYQQALGQGPQFIFQYYEEEERQRGNFPDRFSGHQFPNYSSELNVNALLLGDSALYLCASSLGGYEQYFGPGTRLTVT.

The V and J genes are TRBV7-8 and TRBJ2-5; TRBD2 aligns across 14 bases. Germline V CDR1 and CDR2: SGHVS, FQNEAQ. The ends lost 0 bases at V and 2 bases at J; junction bases unmatched: 8. The CDR3 is 19 residues long. This chain's CDR3 is CASSLAPGLAGVSQETQYF. CDR3 DNA sequence: TGTGCCAGCAGCTTAGCGCCGGGACTAGCGGGAGTGAGTCAAGAGACCCAGTACTTC.

The sample holds one count of this clone. The rearrangement joins TRBV10-2 to TRBJ2-1; TRBD2 aligns across 8 bases. CDR3 size: 15 residues. Germline CDR1 reads WSHSY; CDR2 reads SAAADI. J gave up 6 bases and V 8 bases, and 12 bases lay outside the gene matches. CDR3 amino acids: CASFGPRTSGNEQFF. CDR3 in DNA: TGCGCCAGCTTTGGGCCCCGCACTAGCGGCAATGAGCAGTTCTTC.

This sequence joins TRBV7-9 and TRBJ2-1; D unresolved. Germline CDR1 SEHNR, CDR2 FQNEAQ (reference sequence). The V and J ends lost 1 base and 5 bases respectively, with 3 bases between them. This CDR3 has 12 amino acids. The CDR3 DNA is TGTGCCAGCAGCTTAGGGGACAATGAGCAGTTCTTC. Encoded protein: CASSLGDNEQFF.